A single sample gave rise to the 3 T cell receptor beta chains below, sequenced in a study of T cell responses to AZD1222 COVID-19 vaccine. Profiled with immunoSEQ multiplex PCR; TCRdb holds only in-frame clones, not every one. The sample shows about 140,000 clones, around nine tenths of them seen only once. This specimen consisted of peripheral blood, obtained on day 0 of AZD1222 vaccination. These receptors came from an adult in good health.

The chain recombines TRBV15 with TRBJ1-2; D is undetermined. This CDR3 has 11 residues. Germline V gives CDR1 LNHNV, CDR2 YYDKDF (reference sequence). The V end was cut by 5 bases, the J end by 8 bases, with 9 bases between. In DNA, the CDR3 is TGTGCCACCAGCGGTTTTGGGGGCTACACCTTC. Amino acid sequence: CATSGFGGYTF.

This sequence joins TRBV30 and TRBJ1-2; 8 bases are shared with TRBD1. Germline V gives CDR1 GTSNPN, CDR2 SVGIG (reference sequence). This CDR3 spans 14 amino acids. The ends lost 0 bases at V and 7 bases at J; junction bases unmatched: 7. This chain's CDR3 is CAWSVLTGTGGYTF. CDR3 sequence (DNA): TGTGCCTGGAGTGTACTTACCGGGACAGGTGGCTACACCTTC.

This chain joins TRBV6-5 and TRBJ1-5; D gene ambiguous. This CDR3 comprises 13 residues. The germline V gene encodes CDR1 MNHEY and CDR2 SVGAGI. V lost 6 bases and J lost 4, with 10 bases in between. CDR3 nucleotide sequence: TGTGCCAGCAGAAACAAGGGAAATCAGCCCCAGCATTTT. Translation gives CASRNKGNQPQHF.